A selection of T cell receptor beta chains follows, all from one sample in a study of response to subunit inactivated influenza vaccine. TCRdb re-called the RT-PCR reads with MiXCR, one entry per CDR3 protein. The top ten hold around 3% of the sample, which has around 530,000 distinct CDR3 sequences, approximately 17% seen once. The starting material was CD4+ T cells sorted from PBMCs, obtained approximately 25 months after vaccination. These receptors originate from a man between 50 and 69 years old who received an inactivated influenza vaccine. CDR3s include the opening cysteine and the closing phenylalanine or tryptophan. The order of the fields is clone size, V gene, CDR3 protein. Part of the rows lack a size; the others show once, few, many or a class for expanded clones.

>NA|TRBV20-1
CSARGQGRWSSNQPQHF
>few|TRBV10-3
CAISESSQGAYEQYF
>few|TRBV6-2/TRBV6-3
CASSLGARDQPQHF
>few|TRBV10-3
CAISGPGTTRSTDTQYF
>NA|TRBV5-1
CASSFGGQGGGNEQFF
>NA|TRBV6-5
CASSQGSGSVSTDTQYF
>NA|TRBV20-1
CSARGSDGRNKNIQYF
>medium-sized|TRBV5-1
CASSPGLRVTEAFF
>NA|TRBV20-1
CSARDNLARVGTGELFF
>once|TRBV12-3/TRBV12-4
CASSLGRAVNF
>NA|TRBV20-1
CSARAPFGTSGGPSTDTQYF
>few|TRBV7-8
CASSSDQGGSYEQYF
>NA|TRBV6-5
CASSYAGRPSSYNEQFF
>few|TRBV12-3/TRBV12-4
CASSDLKVSQETQYF
>few|TRBV5-1
CASQSSGGYEQYF
>NA|TRBV12-3/TRBV12-4
CASSSTLGQGAFWGTYEQYF
>NA|TRBV28
CASSLRTARGQFF
>few|TRBV6-5
CASSYWGNGELFF
>many|TRBV14
CASSHARRTRETQYF
>NA|TRBV7-9
CASSLAASASYEQYF
>many|TRBV24-1
CATSDSSGGAIDTQYF
>many|TRBV12-3/TRBV12-4
CASSFLGGTGELFF
>NA|TRBV28
CASSNTPGSTDTQYF
>NA|TRBV4-3
CASSQGGKHTGELFF
>NA|TRBV7-8
CASSSRVGGGTEAFF
>many|TRBV7-2
CASSLGDSKNIQYF
>NA|TRBV7-9
CASASGSYNEQFF
>NA|TRBV14
CASSQGGYPLSPLHF
>few|TRBV11-2
CASSPIAGWLDEQFF
>few|TRBV7-6
CASSFGPSSPNTGELFF
>few|TRBV12-3/TRBV12-4
CASSSGAAGELFF
>NA|TRBV29-1
CSYTSGGYEQYF
>NA|TRBV12-3/TRBV12-4
CASSFPRAGTEAFF
>many|TRBV9
CASSVAGISYNEQFF
>few|TRBV3-1
CASSQLFKRGPTDTQYF
>NA|TRBV7-2
CASSSGLIREQYF
>NA|TRBV7-2
CASSLTSGVNNEQFF
>many|TRBV6-5
CASSYFAGRGPGNTIYF
>NA|TRBV9
CASSVGSSAKNIQYF
>few|TRBV2
CASQDRGPYNEQFF
>NA|TRBV7-2
CASSTTGLNQPQHF
>once|TRBV3-1
CASSHRDTEAFF
>NA|TRBV28
CASSFRTVNYEQYF
>NA|TRBV4-1
CASSQGVQISTDTQYF
>NA|TRBV5-1
CASEGDQETQYF
>few|TRBV10-3
CAIRETQKNTEAFF
>NA|TRBV28
CASTDLTEAFF
>NA|TRBV30
CAWTSGSPTQYF
>many|TRBV7-9
CASSSGTSSYEQYF
>NA|TRBV20-1
CSASVAGGGEQFF